The rows below give T cell receptor beta chains drawn from one sample of a study of T cells in narcolepsy. Data came from immunoSEQ multiplex PCR; TCRdb stores just in-frame clones and leaves some out. This repertoire shows about 34,000 clones, 75% to 90% found once; its top ten account for around 2.3%. Sequenced input: CD45RA- memory CD4+ T cells from PBMCs. The receptors come from a human donor with narcolepsy. CDR3s include the opening cysteine and the closing phenylalanine or tryptophan. The D gene is left open where the match is weak. Clone size appears in some rows only: once, few, many, or a class for an expanded clone.

CASSSLARVGQPQHF,TGTGCCAGCAGTTCCCTCGCCAGGGTGGGACAGCCCCAGCATTTT,.,.,TRBJ1-5,TRBV6-6
CASSFGGSYEQYF,TGTGCCAGCAGCTTCGGGGGATCCTACGAGCAGTACTTC,.,.,TRBJ2-7,TRBV7-2
CASSPGTAWGEQFF,TGTGCCAGCAGCCCAGGGACGGCCTGGGGTGAGCAGTTCTTC,.,.,TRBJ2-1,TRBV5-8
CAIKGGLAGVEQFF,TGTGCCATCAAAGGGGGCCTAGCGGGGGTTGAGCAGTTCTTC,.,TRBD2,TRBJ2-1,TRBV10-3
CASSAAAGGPGDEQFF,TGTGCCAGCAGCGCGGCGGCGGGAGGGCCGGGGGATGAGCAGTTCTTC,.,TRBD2,TRBJ2-1,TRBV5-4
CASRTDRNQPQHF,TGCGCCAGCAGGACCGACAGGAATCAGCCCCAGCATTTT,.,.,TRBJ1-5,TRBV5-1
CASTPSAGSYEQYF,TGTGCCAGCACCCCTAGCGCCGGTTCCTACGAGCAGTACTTC,.,.,TRBJ2-7,TRBV6-5
CASSQLAGGYYNEQFF,TGTGCCAGCAGCCAGTTAGCGGGGGGTTATTACAATGAGCAGTTCTTC,.,TRBD2,TRBJ2-1,TRBV7-2
CASRDDTYNSPLHF,TGTGCCAGCAGGGATGACACTTATAATTCACCCCTCCACTTT,.,.,TRBJ1-6,TRBV6-1
CASSTQEASRETQYF,TGTGCCAGTAGTACTCAGGAGGCTAGCCGGGAGACCCAGTACTTC,few,.,TRBJ2-5,TRBV19
CASSHDLGQGTEAFF,TGCGCCAGCAGCCACGATTTAGGACAGGGCACTGAAGCTTTCTTT,.,TRBD1,TRBJ1-1,TRBV5-1
CASSEGNEQYF,TGTGCCAGCAGTGAGGGCAACGAGCAGTACTTC,.,.,TRBJ2-7,TRBV6-5
CASSLQGLGTDTQYF,TGTGCCAGCAGCTTGCAGGGGCTCGGCACAGATACGCAGTATTTT,.,.,TRBJ2-3,TRBV5-6
CASSFGVSGTGELFF,TGTGCCAGCAGCTTTGGGGTGTCAGGGACCGGGGAGCTGTTTTTT,.,.,TRBJ2-2,TRBV7-2
CASSKDNVNTEAFF,TGTGCCAGTAGTAAAGACAACGTGAACACTGAAGCTTTCTTT,.,.,TRBJ1-1,TRBV19
CASPEQLNTEAFF,TGTGCCAGCCCTGAACAGCTGAACACTGAAGCTTTCTTT,.,.,TRBJ1-1,TRBV21-1
CASSQGADSNQPQHF,TGTGCCAGCAGCCAAGGGGCAGATAGCAATCAGCCCCAGCATTTT,.,.,TRBJ1-5,TRBV16
CASTISGADTGELFF,TGTGCCAGCACTATTAGCGGGGCCGACACCGGGGAGCTGTTTTTT,.,TRBD2,TRBJ2-2,TRBV6-6
CASSETSSGGLNEQFF,TGTGCCAGCAGTGAAACTTCTAGCGGGGGCCTAAATGAGCAGTTCTTC,.,TRBD2,TRBJ2-1,TRBV6-1
CASSPIGGRYNEQFF,TGTGCCAGCAGCCCGATTGGCGGGAGGTACAATGAGCAGTTCTTC,.,TRBD2,TRBJ2-1,TRBV9
CASSLLVSGGSSYNEQFF,TGTGCCAGCAGTTTACTCGTCTCTGGGGGTAGCTCCTACAATGAGCAGTTCTTC,.,.,TRBJ2-1,TRBV27
CASSSPAPRNTEAFF,TGTGCCAGCAGCTCGCCGGCCCCTCGGAACACTGAAGCTTTCTTT,once,.,TRBJ1-1,TRBV7-2
CASSLGTGGIYEQYF,TGTGCCAGCAGCTTGGGGACAGGAGGGATCTACGAGCAGTACTTC,.,.,TRBJ2-7,TRBV5-5
CASSLDRPYATGELFF,TGTGCCAGCAGCCTTGACAGGCCCTACGCCACCGGGGAGCTGTTTTTT,.,.,TRBJ2-2,TRBV5-4
CSAGQAGGELFF,TGCAGCGCCGGACAGGCGGGCGGGGAGCTGTTTTTT,.,TRBD1,TRBJ2-2,TRBV29-1
CASSFKGTDTQYF,TGTGCCAGCAGCTTTAAGGGGACAGATACGCAGTATTTT,few,.,TRBJ2-3,TRBV7-3
CAWSATPRENIQYF,TGTGCCTGGAGTGCAACCCCCAGGGAAAACATTCAGTACTTC,.,.,TRBJ2-4,TRBV30
CASSQSTSGTTGELFF,TGCGCCAGCAGTCAATCGACTAGCGGTACTACCGGGGAGCTGTTTTTT,.,TRBD2,TRBJ2-2,TRBV23-1
CASSAASGLGETQYF,TGTGCCAGCAGCGCCGCTAGCGGGCTGGGGGAGACCCAGTACTTC,.,TRBD2,TRBJ2-5,TRBV25-1
CASSLEGGPQHF,TGTGCCAGCAGCTTGGAAGGCGGGCCCCAGCATTTT,.,.,TRBJ1-5,TRBV5-5
CASSSPGLPGANEQFF,TGTGCCAGTAGTAGCCCGGGACTCCCGGGGGCCAATGAGCAGTTCTTC,.,.,TRBJ2-1,TRBV19
CASSSPVSETQYF,TGTGCCAGCAGTTCACCGGTTAGTGAGACCCAGTACTTC,.,.,TRBJ2-5,TRBV6-6
CASSLGLRGGSLAQYF,TGTGCCAGCAGCTTAGGTCTGAGGGGGGGGTCGTTGGCCCAGTACTTC,.,.,TRBJ2-5,TRBV7-8
CSAQENYGYTF,TGCAGTGCCCAGGAAAACTATGGCTACACCTTC,.,.,TRBJ1-2,TRBV20-1
CASSPSQNTEAFF,TGTGCCAGCAGCCCTTCACAGAACACTGAAGCTTTCTTT,few,.,TRBJ1-1,TRBV7-6
CASSLAPAAGDTQYF,TGTGCCAGCAGCTTAGCACCGGCGGCTGGAGATACGCAGTATTTT,.,.,TRBJ2-3,TRBV7-8
CASSVEGQGLLQYF,TGTGCCAGCAGCGTAGAAGGACAGGGGCTTCTTCAGTACTTC,.,TRBD1,TRBJ2-4,TRBV9
CASSPRTAGGNTIYF,TGTGCCAGTAGCCCCCGGACGGCGGGGGGGAACACCATATATTTT,.,.,TRBJ1-3,TRBV19
CSARGETEAFF,TGCAGTGCTAGAGGCGAGACTGAAGCTTTCTTT,.,.,TRBJ1-1,TRBV20-1
CASMGRFLGRAETQYF,TGTGCCAGCATGGGACGTTTTTTAGGCAGGGCAGAGACCCAGTACTTC,.,.,TRBJ2-5,TRBV27
CASSKFANTGELFF,TGTGCCAGCAGTAAGTTCGCGAACACCGGGGAGCTGTTTTTT,.,.,TRBJ2-2,TRBV27
CASSISTVGEQFF,TGTGCCAGTAGTATTAGCACCGTGGGTGAGCAGTTCTTC,.,.,TRBJ2-1,TRBV19
CASSTPGGTSGWYF,TGTGCCAGCAGCACACCCGGGGGGACTAGCGGGTGGTATTTT,.,TRBD2,TRBJ2-3,TRBV7-2
CASSLGQPNEKLFF,TGCGCCAGCAGCTTGGGACAGCCGAATGAAAAACTGTTTTTT,once,.,TRBJ1-4,TRBV5-1
CSADRDTGELFF,TGCAGCGCCGACAGGGACACCGGGGAGCTGTTTTTT,.,TRBD1,TRBJ2-2,TRBV29-1
CASSLVNYGYTF,TGTGCCAGCAGTTTGGTGAACTATGGCTACACCTTC,.,.,TRBJ1-2,TRBV28
CASSSLQGLGDQPQHF,TGTGCCAGTAGTTCACTGCAGGGGCTGGGCGATCAGCCCCAGCATTTT,.,.,TRBJ1-5,TRBV19
CASSENARGTGGGGYTF,TGCGCCAGCAGTGAGAACGCTCGAGGGACAGGGGGCGGTGGCTACACCTTC,.,TRBD1,TRBJ1-2,TRBV10-2
CASSEIQGSQYF,TGTGCCAGCAGTGAGATACAGGGATCTCAGTACTTC,.,.,TRBJ2-4,TRBV6-1
CASRRRGGTDTQYF,TGTGCCAGCAGGAGAAGGGGAGGCACAGATACGCAGTATTTT,.,.,TRBJ2-3,TRBV7-2
CASSVEARQGTSPLHF,TGTGCCAGCAGCGTAGAGGCGAGACAGGGTACCTCACCCCTCCACTTT,few,TRBD1,TRBJ1-6,TRBV9
CASSPRTGFKSNTGELFF,TGTGCCAGCAGCCCGCGGACAGGTTTTAAATCGAACACCGGGGAGCTGTTTTTT,.,TRBD1,TRBJ2-2,TRBV7-8
CASSLNGGSPYEQYF,TGCGCCAGCAGCTTGAATGGAGGGAGCCCCTACGAGCAGTACTTC,once,.,TRBJ2-7,TRBV5-1